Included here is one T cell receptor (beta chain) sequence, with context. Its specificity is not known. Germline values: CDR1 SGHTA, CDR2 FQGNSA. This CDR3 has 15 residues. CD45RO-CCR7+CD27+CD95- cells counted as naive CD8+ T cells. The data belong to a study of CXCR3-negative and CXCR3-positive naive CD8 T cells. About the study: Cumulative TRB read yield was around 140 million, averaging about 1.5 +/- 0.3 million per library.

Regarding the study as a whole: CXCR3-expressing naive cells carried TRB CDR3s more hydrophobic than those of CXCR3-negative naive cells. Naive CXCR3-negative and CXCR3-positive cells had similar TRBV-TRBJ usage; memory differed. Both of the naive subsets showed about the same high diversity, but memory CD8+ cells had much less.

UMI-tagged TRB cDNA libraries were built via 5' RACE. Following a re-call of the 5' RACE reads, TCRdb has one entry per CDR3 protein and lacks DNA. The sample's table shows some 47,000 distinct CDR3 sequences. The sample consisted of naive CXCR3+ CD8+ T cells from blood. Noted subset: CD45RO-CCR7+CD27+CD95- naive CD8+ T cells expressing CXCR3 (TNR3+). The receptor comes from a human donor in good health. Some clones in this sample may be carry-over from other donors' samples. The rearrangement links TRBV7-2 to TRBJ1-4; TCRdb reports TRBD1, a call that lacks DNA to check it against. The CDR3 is CASSWDRGSNEKLFF.